These 10 T cell receptor beta chains originate from one sample sequenced in a study of T-cell memory formation after mild COVID-19. TCRdb independently ran MiXCR on the 5' RACE reads; one entry per CDR3 protein. The sample has about 290,000 distinct CDR3 sequences, 15% to 20% seen once; the top ten hold about a fifth. Sequences were obtained from PBMCs or a T cell subset sorted from them (not recorded which). The receptors come from a man younger than 30 who had mild COVID-19 (a few samples of this study predate the infection). Cell type and time point are not known.

V and J are TRBV4-1 and TRBJ1-2; D possibly corresponds to TRBD1 (5 bases). Germline CDR1 is MGHRA and CDR2 is YSYEKL. V lost 1 base and J lost 5, with 14 bases in between. This CDR3 is built from 15 residues. Here the CDR3 reads CASSQVVGVGYGYTF. In DNA form, the CDR3 reads TGCGCCAGCAGCCAAGTTGTAGGGGTCGGGTATGGCTACACCTTC.

This clonotype has a count of ten or more. The chain recombines TRBV5-1 with TRBJ1-1; TRBD1 agrees at 12 bases. The CDR3 is 13 residues long. V trimming: 0 bases; J trimming: 9 bases; junction bases outside the gene matches: 0. Germline CDR1 SGHRS, CDR2 YFSETQ. CDR3 loop: CASSLGDRGQAFF. In DNA, the CDR3 is TGCGCCAGCAGCTTGGGGGACAGGGGGCAAGCTTTCTTT.

In this sample, this clonotype turned up a few times. This chain links TRBV15 with TRBJ1-4, with 12 nucleotides matching TRBD1. Germline V gives CDR1 LNHNV, CDR2 YYDKDF (reference sequence). The CDR3 has 14 residues. Unmatched junction bases numbered 5, after V lost 5 bases and J lost 10 bases. The CDR3 region has the DNA TGTGCCACCAGCGAGGGACAGGGGGCAGGAAAACTGTTTTTT. Its protein product is CATSEGQGAGKLFF. Full variable domain (outside the CDR3, taken from reference TRBV15 and TRBJ1-4): DAMVIQNPRYQVTQFGKPVTLSCSQTLNHNVMYWYQQKSSQAPKLLFHYYDKDFNNEADTPDNFQSRRPNTSFCFLDIRSPGLGDTAMYLCATSEGQGAGKLFFGSGTQLSVL.

In this sample, this clonotype turned up many times. CDR3 DNA: TGTGCCAGCAGCCCCCTCGGTGGGCGGGAGCTTGGAAACACCATATATTTT. It encodes CASSPLGGRELGNTIYF. V usage is TRBV11-2 and J usage is TRBJ1-3; D is uncertain. The CDR3 covers 17 residues. V gave up 5 bases and J gave up 3 bases, with 20 bases separating them. The germline V gene encodes CDR1 SGHAT and CDR2 FQNNGV.

This clonotype was observed a few times. V gene TRBV4-3 combines with J gene TRBJ2-3, with no clear D. The CDR3 contains 13 residues. Per germline, CDR1 LGHNA and CDR2 YSLEER. The V end was cut by 0 bases, the J end by 7 bases, with 8 bases between. The CDR3: CASSQELKHTQYF. In nucleotides, the CDR3 is TGCGCCAGCAGCCAAGAATTGAAACATACGCAGTATTTT.

This chain connects TRBV4-3 to TRBJ2-3, with TRBD2 matching 7 bases. CDR1 is LGHNA, CDR2 YSLEER, per germline. The J segment lost 2 bases and the V segment lost 1 base, leaving 6 bases of the junction unmatched. The CDR3 length is 16 residues. The CDR3 spells CASSQAGGINTDTQYF. The CDR3 DNA reads TGCGCCAGCAGCCAAGCCGGGGGGATCAACACAGATACGCAGTATTTT.

The V gene is TRBV5-1, the J gene TRBJ2-3; TRBD2 agrees at 8 bases. CDR3 length: 16 residues. Germline values: CDR1 SGHRS, CDR2 YFSETQ. The J segment lost 6 bases and the V segment lost 0 bases, leaving 9 bases of the junction unmatched. The CDR3 DNA follows: TGCGCCAGCAGCTTGGATCGTCGGGCTAGCGGGGATACGCAGTATTTT. Protein sequence: CASSLDRRASGDTQYF.

This chain connects TRBV20-1 to TRBJ1-2, with D uncertain. Germline lookup yields CDR1 DFQATT and CDR2 SNEGSKA (reference sequence). The CDR3 is 9 residues long. Deletions cut 4 bases from V and 3 bases from J, with 0 bases between. This chain's CDR3 is CSANYGYTF. Here the CDR3 DNA reads TGCAGTGCTAACTATGGCTACACCTTC.

This clonotype appeared a few times. The rearrangement joins TRBV14 to TRBJ2-3; the match to TRBD2 covers 7 bases. This CDR3 has 14 residues. Germline assignment: CDR1 SGHDN and CDR2 FVKESK. The trim removed 5 bases at V and 0 bases at J, leaving 2 bases unmatched. The CDR3 region is CASSGGGSTDTQYF. CDR3 bases: TGTGCCAGCAGCGGCGGGGGTAGCACAGATACGCAGTATTTT.

This clonotype was seen ten or more times. This chain links TRBV5-5 with TRBJ2-5; TRBD1 matches at 9 bases. Germline loops: CDR1 SGHKS, CDR2 YYEKEE (reference sequence). CDR3 size: 14 residues. V was pared by 3 bases and J by 4 bases, with 4 bases of the junction left unmatched. The CDR3 DNA reads TGTGCCAGCAGCTCACAGGGGGCGGGAGAGACCCAGTACTTC. Its translation is CASSSQGAGETQYF.